This T cell receptor (beta chain) was recorded in a study of T-cell reconstitution after alpha-beta-depleted transplantation in children. Unique molecular identifiers were incorporated during preparation of the TCRbeta library. In TCRdb, the PCR reads were re-called with MiXCR into one record per CDR3 protein. The sample includes approximately 250,000 distinct CDR3 sequences, approximately 9.8% of them seen just once. Germline CDR1 is SGHNT and CDR2 is YYREEE (reference sequence). V dropped 6 bases and J dropped 4 bases, with 12 bases sitting between them. The length of the CDR3 is 13 residues. The source material was PBMCs from the stem cell graft donor, sampled from the stem cell graft. The genes are TRBV5-4 and TRBJ2-3, with D maybe TRBD1 (6 bases). This receptor was obtained from a human donor who donated a stem cell graft to a child with SCID. The CDR3, as DNA: TGTGCCAGCAACGACAGGTCCGCAGATACGCAGTATTTT. The encoded protein is CASNDRSADTQYF.